One and the same sample provided the 7 T cell receptor beta chains below, sequenced in a study of T cell responses to AZD1222 COVID-19 vaccine. The assay was immunoSEQ multiplex PCR, and TCRdb's table has in-frame clones only and misses some. The sample gives 90,000 or so clones, 88% of which show up once; roughly 15% is in the top ten. Here the sequenced sample was peripheral blood, taken on day 0 of AZD1222 vaccination. These receptors were collected from an adult in good health.

The V call is TRBV12-3 or TRBV12-4, the J call TRBJ1-2; tentatively, D is TRBD1 (6 bases). V was clipped by 1 base and J by 8 bases, with 8 bases between them. The CDR3 consists of 12 residues. For the CDR3, the DNA is TGTGCCAGCAGTTTAGGGGGGGGCGGCTACACCTTC. Translated: CASSLGGGGYTF.

The chain links TRBV19 to TRBJ1-6, with 7 bases that match TRBD1. CDR3 length equals 14 residues. V gave up 4 bases and J gave up 8 bases; unmatched junction bases: 5. Germline lookup yields CDR1 LNHDA and CDR2 SQIVND (reference sequence). CDR3 nucleotides: TGTGCCAGTAGTAGGGACAGCTCCTATTCACCCCTCCACTTT. This gives the protein CASSRDSSYSPLHF.

The chain carries TRBV5-1 and TRBJ2-7; 7 bases are a match to TRBD1. There are 16 residues in the CDR3. Germline assignment: CDR1 SGHRS and CDR2 YFSETQ. Trimming took 3 bases from V and 1 from J; bases not matched to a gene: 10. The CDR3 spells CASSYGQGVMSYEQYF. For the CDR3, the DNA is TGCGCCAGCAGCTATGGTCAGGGGGTGATGTCCTACGAGCAGTACTTC.

This clone was recorded a few times. The CDR3 loop reads CASSPLAGGTGELFF. The CDR3 coding sequence is TGTGCCAGCAGCCCCCTAGCGGGAGGCACCGGGGAGCTGTTTTTT. The V call is TRBV9, the J call TRBJ2-2, with 11 bases aligning to TRBD2. The V and J ends lost 4 bases and 4 bases, in that order; junction bases with no gene match: 3. The germline V gene encodes CDR1 SGDLS and CDR2 YYNGEE. The CDR3 runs 15 residues.

This clone was recorded only once. The V and J genes are TRBV10-3 and TRBJ2-3, with 7 bases matching TRBD1. The length of the CDR3 is 15 residues. Germline V lookup: CDR1 ENHRY, CDR2 SYGVKD. The V gene end was trimmed by 3 bases and the J gene end by 3 bases; junction bases not matched to a gene: 6. The CDR3 DNA sequence: TGTGCCATCAGTGACCCAGGGGGAATGACAGATACGCAGTATTTT. It yields the protein CAISDPGGMTDTQYF.

For the CDR3, the DNA is TGCAGCGTACTTGTCTCGTGGGGGTGGGTACCCGGGGAGCTGTTTTTT. This encodes CSVLVSWGWVPGELFF. V gene TRBV29-1 combines with J gene TRBJ2-2; D is tentatively TRBD1 or TRBD2 (5 bases each). The CDR3 is 16 residues long. Germline values: CDR1 SQVTM, CDR2 ANQGSEA. Trimming took off 6 bases at V and 6 bases at J, with 23 bases between the two ends.

The chain is built from TRBV5-1 and TRBJ1-1; tentative D call: TRBD1 (6 bases). The V end lost 6 bases, the J end lost 5 bases, and 17 bases lay between the germline ends. This CDR3 is 14 amino acids long. Germline V gene lookup returns CDR1 SGHRS and CDR2 YFSETQ. Here the CDR3 reads CASKIEGVMTEAFF. The CDR3 region has the DNA TGCGCCAGCAAAATAGAGGGGGTGATGACTGAAGCTTTCTTT. Drawing the rest from reference TRBV5-1 and TRBJ1-1, the complete variable domain is KAGVTQTPRYLIKTRGQQVTLSCSPISGHRSVSWYQQTPGQGLQFLFEYFSETQRNKGNFPGRFSGRQFSNSRSEMNVSTLELGDSALYLCASKIEGVMTEAFFGQGTRLTVV.